This T cell receptor (beta chain) appears in the sequencing data of a study of vaccination effects on CD4 cells after COVID-19. Overall study: Vaccination of participants consisted of two doses of either the BNT162b2 or mRNA-1273 vaccine.

Germline assignment: CDR1 SNHLY and CDR2 FYNNEI. The V segment lost 9 bases and the J segment 2 bases; nucleotides outside the gene matches: 9. The CDR3 length is 14 residues. Concerning this clone: Its cognate antigen is unknown.

Sequenced by immunoSEQ multiplex PCR; TCRdb stores in-frame clones only, minus some. The repertoire holds about 55,000 clones, with under 70% as singletons. Sequencing was preceded by expansion of antigen-specific CD4+ T cells with viral peptide pools in the ViraFEST assay. Isolation of CD4+ T cells took place after less than twelve days of culture. Nucleocapsid antibodies were negative in the vaccine recipients, who had never had SARS-CoV-2 infection. Wells containing 1.5 million to 2.5 million PBMC each were cultured with 9 to 10 IU/ml IL-2 and approximately 10 ug/ml peptides. Study outcomes and limitations: Early timepoints after infection were absent, and convalescent patients were few in the study. By a late point after vaccination, infection- and vaccine-induced clones had shrunk markedly through clonal contraction.

This specimen consisted of CD4+ T cells from PBMCs cultured with SARS-CoV-2 spike peptides, obtained before COVID-19 vaccination. This sequence originates from a human donor who received a COVID-19 vaccine. This chain joins TRBV2 and TRBJ1-2, with TRBD1 matching over 7 bases. CDR3 bases: TGTGCCAGTGTCCTCCAGACAGGGAACTATGGCTACACCTTC. Translating it yields CASVLQTGNYGYTF.